Given below is one T cell receptor (beta chain) in context. What it binds is not known. Preparation of the TCRbeta library used unique molecular identifiers. TCRdb fed the PCR reads into MiXCR, producing one record per CDR3 protein. Of hundreds of thousands of distinct CDR3 sequences listed, about 21% are singletons. CDR3 length equals 15 residues. The V gene end was trimmed by 3 bases and the J gene end by 5 bases; junction bases not matched to a gene: 7. Germline CDR1 reads SEHNR; CDR2 reads FQNEAQ (reference sequence). This sample is part of a study of T-cell reconstitution after alpha-beta-depleted transplantation in children. Regarding the study as a whole: Several hundred graft clones that had expanded were reportedly the source of alpha-beta T cells about two months after transplant. There were some patients whose high TCRbeta diversity at day 60 came from surviving recipient T cells and thymic progenitors. T-cell counts and diversity at one year post-transplant came mainly from newly produced T cells.

This chain links TRBV7-9 with TRBJ2-1; 7 nucleotides align to TRBD1. The source is a boy younger than two who had a stem cell transplant for acute myeloid leukemia, so the T cells may come from the graft donor. The sequencing here drew on PBMCs, mostly from graft donor cells, taken 360 days after TCRalphabeta/CD19-depleted stem cell transplant. The CDR3 here is CASSFRQGYDNEQFF. As DNA, the CDR3 is TGTGCCAGCAGCTTCCGACAGGGCTACGACAATGAGCAGTTCTTC.